This is a list of T cell receptor beta chains from one sample in a study of blood T cell repertoires in COVID-19. Using immunoSEQ multiplex PCR, the repertoire was profiled, and TCRdb retains in-frame clones only, with some absent. The top ten hold around 18% of the sample, which has around 140,000 clones, around 89% seen once. Sequencing input: peripheral blood. All receptors derive from a man in his forties or fifties with active or convalescent COVID-19. The CDR3 runs from the conserved cysteine through the conserved F or W. D genes are given only for firm matches. Size is omitted from some rows. Given values are once, few, many or a class for expanded clones.

TGTGCCATCAGTGAGAAACAGGGCCAGAGTTCACCCCTCCACTTT	CAISEKQGQSSPLHF	NA	NA	TRBV10-3	TRBJ1-6
TGTGCCAGTCAAGGGCGGGGGGGGATTCAAGAGACCCAGTACTTC	CASQGRGGIQETQYF	TRBD2	NA	TRBV19	TRBJ2-5
TGTGCCAGCAGCAAAAAGTCCCTGGGACAGGGGGCGGGAGATACGCAGTATTTT	CASSKKSLGQGAGDTQYF	NA	many	TRBV21-1	TRBJ2-3
TGTGCCAGCAGCGTAGGATCTAGAGCCGGGGAGCTGTTTTTT	CASSVGSRAGELFF	NA	NA	TRBV9	TRBJ2-2
TGTGCCAGCAGTTTCCCCCGGGGGGGGGAGTCTTATGGCTACACCTTC	CASSFPRGGESYGYTF	NA	NA	TRBV28	TRBJ1-2
TGTGCCAGCAGCACTGGGGGCGGCAGGGCCCTACAAGAGACCCAGTACTTC	CASSTGGGRALQETQYF	NA	NA	TRBV13	TRBJ2-5
TGTGCCAGCAGTTACTCGATTGCGGGGGGACGCCCGTTCTTC	CASSYSIAGGRPFF	TRBD2	NA	TRBV6-2/TRBV6-3	TRBJ2-1
TGCGCCAGCAGTGTGGGGAGAACCTATGGCTACACCTTC	CASSVGRTYGYTF	NA	NA	TRBV10-1	TRBJ1-2
TGTGCCAGCAGACACCAGGGGGCGGGCGGGGAGCTGTTTTTT	CASRHQGAGGELFF	TRBD1	NA	TRBV28	TRBJ2-2
TGTGCCAGCAGTCCAAATCCCCGGCCCCCCAGGGATCAGCCCCAGCATTTT	CASSPNPRPPRDQPQHF	NA	NA	TRBV3-1/TRBV3-2	TRBJ1-5
TGTGCCAGTCGTGACCTAGCGGGAGGGAGGGAGACCCAGTACTTC	CASRDLAGGRETQYF	TRBD2	NA	TRBV27	TRBJ2-5
TGCGCCAGCAGCCAAGAGCCCTACTACAATGAGCAGTTCTTC	CASSQEPYYNEQFF	NA	NA	TRBV4-3	TRBJ2-1
TGTGCCAGCAGCGTAGCGGAGACAGGGCATGACTGGCCCCTCCACTTT	CASSVAETGHDWPLHF	TRBD1	NA	TRBV9	TRBJ1-6
TGCGCCAGCACCGGGACTAGCGGGGAGACCCAGTACTTC	CASTGTSGETQYF	TRBD2	NA	TRBV5-1	TRBJ2-5
TGTGCCACCAGTGCGGCGGGGGGTCCTCGGGACCAGTACTTC	CATSAAGGPRDQYF	TRBD2	NA	TRBV24-1	TRBJ2-5
TGTGCCAGCAGTGAAGCGGGGGGTGGGTCGGCTTTCTTT	CASSEAGGGSAFF	NA	NA	TRBV2	TRBJ1-1
TGTGCCAGCAGCTTAAACTACGGGACAGGGGTCTACGAGCAGTACTTC	CASSLNYGTGVYEQYF	TRBD1	NA	TRBV11-2	TRBJ2-7
TGTGCCAGCAGCTTGTATGACACCGGGGAGCTGTTTTTT	CASSLYDTGELFF	NA	NA	TRBV11-3	TRBJ2-2
TGTGCCAGCAGTGAAGTCCCCCCTAGCTTGTATACGCAGTATTTT	CASSEVPPSLYTQYF	NA	few	TRBV2	TRBJ2-3
TGTGCCAGCAGCCAGCTGAGATCTCGGGCGGGAGAGACCCAGTACTTC	CASSQLRSRAGETQYF	NA	once	TRBV14	TRBJ2-5
TGTGCCAGCAGCTTGTTTGTTCCGGGCTCTGGAAACACCATATATTTT	CASSLFVPGSGNTIYF	NA	NA	TRBV5-6	TRBJ1-3
TGTGCCAGCAGTACGACAGGCACCTATGGCTACACCTTC	CASSTTGTYGYTF	NA	NA	TRBV3-1/TRBV3-2	TRBJ1-2
TGTGCCAGCAGCTCCATTAACTATGGCTACACCTTC	CASSSINYGYTF	NA	NA	TRBV7-9	TRBJ1-2
TGTGCCTGGAGTCGACTAGCGGGGGGGCAAGAGACCCAGTACTTC	CAWSRLAGGQETQYF	TRBD2	few	TRBV30	TRBJ2-5
TGTGCCATCGGCCGTGTGGCGGGTGGACTATTTTACAATGAGCAGTTCTTC	CAIGRVAGGLFYNEQFF	NA	once	TRBV10-3	TRBJ2-1